This is a list of T cell receptor beta chains from one sample in a study of identifying expanded T cells in peripheral blood. Sequencing used immunoSEQ multiplex PCR; TCRdb keeps in-frame clones, though not all of them. In the table there are tens of thousands of clones, approximately 87% of which are singletons. Sequenced material: blood. The receptors were sampled from a person between 18 and 75 years old in good health. CDR3s include the opening cysteine and the closing phenylalanine or tryptophan. The order of the fields is CDR3 length, V gene, J gene, CDR3 protein.

14	TRBV2	TRBJ1-1	CASRAARSGTEAFF
14	TRBV7-9	TRBJ2-5	CASGTSGHGETQYF
12	TRBV6-1	TRBJ2-7	CASEQGAYEQYF
15	TRBV28	TRBJ2-5	CASSSRTGGSETQYF
14	TRBV5-6	TRBJ2-7	CASSLLPGAYEQYF
11	TRBV28	TRBJ1-2	CASSLDYGYTF
12	TRBV28	TRBJ1-5	CAAGESNQPQHF
13	TRBV28	TRBJ1-2	CASTPVEAYGYTF
14	TRBV10-2	TRBJ1-5	CASSELGINQPQHF
12	TRBV16	TRBJ2-3	CASSHRTDTQYF
12	TRBV5-1	TRBJ2-7	CASSLGREVQYF
15	TRBV7-8	TRBJ2-1	CASSLTSGTYNEQFF
15	TRBV11-1	TRBJ2-2	CASSFDSRGTGELFF
15	TRBV19	TRBJ2-1	CASSIPTGSWNEQFF
15	TRBV28	TRBJ2-3	CASSSQGLSTDTQYF
13	TRBV18	TRBJ2-7	CASSPREGDEQYF
16	TRBV28	TRBJ2-7	CASSFIPGQGFYEQYF
13	TRBV2	TRBJ2-3	CASRRDSTDTQYF
13	TRBV7-2	TRBJ2-1	CASSKARGNEQFF
14	TRBV5-1	TRBJ2-7	CASSLREFSYEQYF
11	TRBV27	TRBJ2-7	CASSSHYEQYF
14	TRBV5-5	TRBJ1-1	CASSLDRANTEAFF
15	TRBV19	TRBJ1-2	CASSIDGRIDYGYTF
15	TRBV7-9	TRBJ2-7	CASSLVSGQAYEQYF
15	TRBV18	TRBJ1-3	CASSSGTDSGNTIYF
14	TRBV9	TRBJ2-2	CASSGGEPPGELFF
14	TRBV19	TRBJ1-2	CASSIGRAVGGYTF
13	TRBV28	TRBJ1-4	CASSPPTGEKLFF
16	TRBV28	TRBJ1-5	CASSLPRGQSNQPQHF
11	TRBV7-9	TRBJ1-1	CASTFTGEAFF